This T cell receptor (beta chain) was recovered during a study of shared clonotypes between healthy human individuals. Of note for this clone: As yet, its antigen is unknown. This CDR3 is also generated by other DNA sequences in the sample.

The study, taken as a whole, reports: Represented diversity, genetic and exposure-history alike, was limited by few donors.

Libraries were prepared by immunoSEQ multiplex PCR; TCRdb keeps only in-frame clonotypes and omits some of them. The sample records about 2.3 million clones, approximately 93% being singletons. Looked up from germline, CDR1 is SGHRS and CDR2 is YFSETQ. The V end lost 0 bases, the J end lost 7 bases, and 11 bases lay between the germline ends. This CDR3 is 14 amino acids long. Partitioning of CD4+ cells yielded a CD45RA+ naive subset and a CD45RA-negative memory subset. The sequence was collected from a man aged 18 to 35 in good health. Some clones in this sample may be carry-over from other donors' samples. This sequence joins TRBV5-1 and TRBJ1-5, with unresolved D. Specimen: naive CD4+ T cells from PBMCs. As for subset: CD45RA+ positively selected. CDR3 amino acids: CASSLGTADQPQHF. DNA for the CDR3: TGCGCCAGCAGCTTGGGGACCGCTGACCAGCCCCAGCATTTT.